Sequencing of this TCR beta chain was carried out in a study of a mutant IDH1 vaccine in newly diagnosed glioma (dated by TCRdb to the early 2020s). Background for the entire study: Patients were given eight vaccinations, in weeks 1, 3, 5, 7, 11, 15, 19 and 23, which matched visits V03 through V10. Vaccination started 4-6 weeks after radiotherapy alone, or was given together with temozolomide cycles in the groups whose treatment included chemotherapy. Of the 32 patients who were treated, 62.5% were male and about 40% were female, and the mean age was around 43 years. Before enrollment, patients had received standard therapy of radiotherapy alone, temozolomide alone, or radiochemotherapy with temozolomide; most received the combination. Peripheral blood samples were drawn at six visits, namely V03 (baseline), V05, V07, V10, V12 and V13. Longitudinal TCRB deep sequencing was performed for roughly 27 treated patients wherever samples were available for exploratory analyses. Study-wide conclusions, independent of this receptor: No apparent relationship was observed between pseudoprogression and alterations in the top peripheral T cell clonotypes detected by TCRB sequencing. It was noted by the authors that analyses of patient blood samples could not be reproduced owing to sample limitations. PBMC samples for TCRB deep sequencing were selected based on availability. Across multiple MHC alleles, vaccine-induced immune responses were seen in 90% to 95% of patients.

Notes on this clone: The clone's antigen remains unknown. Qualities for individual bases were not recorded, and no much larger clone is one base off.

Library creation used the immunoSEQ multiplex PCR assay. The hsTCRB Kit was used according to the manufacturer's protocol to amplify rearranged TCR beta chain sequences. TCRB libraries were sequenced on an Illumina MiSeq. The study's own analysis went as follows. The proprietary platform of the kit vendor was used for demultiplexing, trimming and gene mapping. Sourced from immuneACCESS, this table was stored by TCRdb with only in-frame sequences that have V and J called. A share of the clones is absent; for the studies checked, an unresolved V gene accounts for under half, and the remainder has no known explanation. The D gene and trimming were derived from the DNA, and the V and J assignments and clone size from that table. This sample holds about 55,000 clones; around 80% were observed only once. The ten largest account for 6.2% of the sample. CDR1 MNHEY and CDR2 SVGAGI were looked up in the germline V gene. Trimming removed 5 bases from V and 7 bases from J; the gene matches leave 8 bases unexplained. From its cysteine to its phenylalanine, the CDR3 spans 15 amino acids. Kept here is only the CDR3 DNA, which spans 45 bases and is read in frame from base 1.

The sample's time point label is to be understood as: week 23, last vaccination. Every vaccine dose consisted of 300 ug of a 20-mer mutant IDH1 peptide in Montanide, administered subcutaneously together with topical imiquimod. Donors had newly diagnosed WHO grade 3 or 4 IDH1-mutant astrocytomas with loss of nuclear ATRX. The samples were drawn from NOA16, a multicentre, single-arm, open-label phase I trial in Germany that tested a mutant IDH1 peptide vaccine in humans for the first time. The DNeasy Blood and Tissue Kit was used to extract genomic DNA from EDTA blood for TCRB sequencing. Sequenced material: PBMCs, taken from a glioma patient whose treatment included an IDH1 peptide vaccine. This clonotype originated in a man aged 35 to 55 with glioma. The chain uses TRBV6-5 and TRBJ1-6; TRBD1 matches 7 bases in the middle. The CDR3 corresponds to CASSGWTGPNSPLHF. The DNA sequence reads TGTGCCAGCAGTGGGTGGACAGGACCGAATTCACCCCTCCACTTT.